Detailed here is one TCR beta chain. This sample was taken from a study of cytomegalovirus exposure and HLA in healthy donors. The PCR contained 60 Vbeta and 13 Jbeta primers. Using immunoSEQ multiplex PCR, the repertoire was profiled, and TCRdb retains in-frame clones only, with some absent. The sample holds tens of thousands of clones. Trimming removed 5 bases at V and 7 bases at J, with 3 bases between. Germline loops: CDR1 LNHDA, CDR2 SQIVND (reference sequence). The CDR3 length is 11 residues. This chain connects TRBV19 to TRBJ1-6; D ambiguous. This TCR was recovered from a male donor in good health and CMV-seronegative. What was sequenced was PBMCs. The DNA for the CDR3 is TGTGCCAGTAGTCTGAATTCACCCCTCCACTTT. This gives the protein CASSLNSPLHF. Combining the CDR3 with reference TRBV19 and TRBJ1-6 gives the whole variable domain DGGITQSPKYLFRKEGQNVTLSCEQNLNHDAMYWYRQDPGQGLRLIYYSQIVNDFQKGDIAEGYSVSREKKESFPLTVTSAQKNPTAFYLCASSLNSPLHFGNGTRLTVT.